One sample yielded the 21 T cell receptor beta chains listed below, sequenced in a study of T-cell reconstitution after alpha-beta-depleted transplantation in children. It was with unique molecular identifiers that the TCRbeta library was prepared. TCRdb re-called the PCR reads through MiXCR, storing one row per CDR3 protein. The sample lists about 900,000 distinct CDR3 sequences, about 29% occurring once. The sequences come from PBMCs, mostly from graft donor cells, collected 360 days after TCRalphabeta/CD19-depleted stem cell transplant. Source of these receptors: a boy in the first two years of life who had a stem cell transplant for SCID, so the T cells may come from the graft donor.

This clonotype was recorded a few times. The gene calls are TRBV29-1 and TRBJ2-7, with TRBD1 matching over 8 bases. Germline V gives CDR1 SQVTM, CDR2 ANQGSEA. V lost 1 base and J lost 9; bases outside the gene matches: 8. The CDR3 is 13 amino acids. The CDR3: CSVEGTGKRVQYF. The CDR3 DNA follows: TGCAGCGTTGAAGGGACAGGGAAGAGGGTGCAGTACTTC.

The chain uses TRBV12-3 or TRBV12-4 and TRBJ2-7; D gene unclear. The V and J ends lost 5 bases and 3 bases respectively, with 14 bases between them. The CDR3 is made up of 14 amino acids. CDR3 bases: TGTGCCAGCAGTCCCGGACGGTTTGGCTACGAGCAGTACTTC. Its protein product is CASSPGRFGYEQYF.

The chain carries TRBV12-3 or TRBV12-4 and TRBJ1-1, with D unclear. V was shortened by 2 bases and J by 0 bases, with 7 bases between the two germline ends. The CDR3 is 14 amino acids. The CDR3 reads CASSLFGLNTEAFF. The CDR3 DNA follows: TGTGCCAGCAGTTTATTCGGGCTGAACACTGAAGCTTTCTTT.

This chain links TRBV5-5 with TRBJ2-7; possible D gene TRBD1, 6 bases. Germline CDR1 is SGHKS and CDR2 is YYEKEE (reference sequence). V shed 3 bases and J shed 2 bases, with 12 bases lying between them. This CDR3 contains 14 residues. The CDR3 reads CASSSGQPPYEQYF. CDR3 DNA sequence: TGTGCCAGCAGCTCCGGACAGCCCCCCTACGAGCAGTACTTC.

The rearrangement uses TRBV18 and TRBJ2-7, with 9 bases lining up with TRBD1. Trimming removed 3 bases from V and 3 bases from J; junction bases left unmatched: 6. The CDR3 runs 15 residues. From germline, CDR1 is KGHSH and CDR2 LQKENI. CDR3 amino acids: CASSPLGQGLYEQYF. The CDR3 coding sequence is TGTGCCAGCTCACCTCTGGGACAGGGACTCTACGAGCAGTACTTC.

This clonotype was detected only once. The J gene is TRBJ2-7, the V gene TRBV5-5; no definite D call. This CDR3 spans 13 amino acids. V was pared by 4 bases and J by 7 bases, with 15 bases between. Germline CDR1 is SGHKS and CDR2 is YYEKEE (reference sequence). The CDR3 is CASSPSPLREQYF. CDR3 nucleotides: TGTGCCAGCAGCCCCTCCCCTTTGAGGGAGCAGTACTTC.

The V gene is TRBV12-3 or TRBV12-4, the J gene TRBJ1-2; maybe TRBD1 (5 bases). The V end was cut by 3 bases, the J end by 7 bases, with 12 bases between. This CDR3 comprises 13 residues. This CDR3 is CASSLPPGGGYTF. As DNA, the CDR3 is TGTGCCAGCAGTTTGCCCCCTGGGGGTGGCTACACCTTC.

This clonotype has a handful of counts. V is TRBV20-1 and J is TRBJ2-2, with D uncertain. Trimming removed 5 bases at V and 6 bases at J, with 13 bases between. The germline V gene has CDR1 DFQATT and CDR2 SNEGSKA (reference sequence). The CDR3 loop spans 13 amino acids. The CDR3 sequence: CSAHRAWAGELFF. CDR3 bases: TGCAGTGCTCATAGGGCATGGGCCGGGGAGCTGTTTTTT.

In its sample, this clonotype was seen a few times. The rearrangement joins TRBV7-9 to TRBJ2-1, with D possibly being TRBD1 (5 bases). V shed 2 bases and J shed 10 bases, with 12 bases lying between them. CDR1 SEHNR and CDR2 FQNEAQ come from the germline V gene (reference sequence). The CDR3 loop spans 13 amino acids. This CDR3 reads CASSLFVWGEQFF. The CDR3 nucleotides are TGTGCCAGCAGCTTATTCGTCTGGGGCGAGCAGTTCTTC.

The sample holds a few counts of this clonotype. Here the CDR3 reads CASTRREGRGTDTQYF. The CDR3 DNA sequence: TGTGCCAGCACCCGCCGGGAGGGGCGCGGGACAGATACGCAGTATTTT. The chain combines TRBV12-3 or TRBV12-4 with TRBJ2-3, with TRBD2 matching over 8 bases. The CDR3 length is 16 residues. V gave up 7 bases and J gave up 3 bases; unmatched junction bases: 12.

The chain joins TRBV12-3 or TRBV12-4 to TRBJ1-2; no reliable D call. V lost 3 bases and J lost 3, with 8 bases in between. The CDR3 spans 13 residues. This CDR3 reads CASSFARHYGYTF. CDR3 DNA: TGTGCCAGCAGTTTTGCCAGACACTATGGCTACACCTTC.

A few counts support this clonotype. The chain employs TRBV5-1 and TRBJ2-7; D remains ambiguous. Germline assignment: CDR1 SGHRS and CDR2 YFSETQ. Trimming removed 0 bases from V and 2 bases from J, with 9 bases in between. This CDR3 spans 14 amino acids. The CDR3 DNA is TGCGCCAGCAGCTTGGATCCCGGACCCTACGAGCAGTACTTC. Its translation is CASSLDPGPYEQYF.

This clonotype was picked up a small number of times. CDR3 bases: TGTGCCAGCAGCTTGGGGGTGAGGGCGCTAAAAATAAAGCTTACCTACAATGAGCAGTTCTTC. It yields the protein CASSLGVRALKIKLTYNEQFF. The chain employs TRBV11-1 and TRBJ2-1; tentatively, D is TRBD1 or TRBD2 (5 bases each). CDR1 is SGHAT and CDR2 is FQDESV in the germline V gene (reference sequence). This CDR3 is built from 21 residues. V lost 3 bases, J lost 2 bases, and 29 bases lay in between.

This rearrangement joins TRBV20-1 to TRBJ2-4, with 8 positions matching TRBD2. With V trimmed by 0 bases and J by 1 base, 5 bases remained unmatched. CDR1 is DFQATT, CDR2 SNEGSKA, per germline (reference sequence). The CDR3 is made up of 16 amino acids. CDR3 DNA sequence: TGCAGTGCTAGAGACCCCGGGGGGGTTGCCAAAAACATTCAGTACTTC. Its protein is CSARDPGGVAKNIQYF.

Only a few counts were recorded for this clonotype. V usage is TRBV4-2 and J usage is TRBJ2-3; 9 positions match TRBD2. The CDR3 spans 17 residues. Germline V lookup: CDR1 LGHNA, CDR2 YNFKEQ. The V gene end was trimmed by 4 bases and the J gene end by 4 bases; junction bases not matched to a gene: 12. The CDR3 region has the DNA TGTGCCAGCAGCCGTACTGCGGGGGGGCCCGGCCCAGATACGCAGTATTTT. Translation: CASSRTAGGPGPDTQYF.

In this sample, this clonotype turned up a few times. The chain uses TRBV4-3 and TRBJ1-1, with TRBD1 matching over 9 bases. The V segment lost 4 bases and the J segment 4 bases; nucleotides outside the gene matches: 7. Germline V gene lookup returns CDR1 LGHNA and CDR2 YSLEER. This CDR3 is built from 15 residues. In DNA form, the CDR3 reads TGCGCCAGCAGCCTTGCGACAGGGGGGAGCACTGAAGCTTTCTTT. Its protein is CASSLATGGSTEAFF.

V gene TRBV7-7 combines with J gene TRBJ2-7; no clear D. Between the trimmed V and J ends, which lost 1 base and 13 bases, there was a span of 20 bases. This CDR3 spans 14 amino acids. Germline-derived CDR1 and CDR2 are SSHAT and FNYEAQ (reference sequence). DNA of the CDR3: TGTGCCAGCAGCTTAGGAATCTCCGACGGCAGCTTATACTTC. As protein: CASSLGISDGSLYF.

The J gene is TRBJ1-2, the V gene TRBV7-2; D might be TRBD1 (6 bases). Trimming took off 5 bases at V and 4 bases at J, with 14 bases between the two ends. Germline V lookup: CDR1 SGHTA, CDR2 FQGNSA. The CDR3 has 14 amino acids. CDR3: CASSPRQVSYGYTF. CDR3 in DNA: TGTGCCAGCAGCCCCCGACAGGTATCCTATGGCTACACCTTC. Full variable domain (outside the CDR3, taken from reference TRBV7-2 and TRBJ1-2): GAGVSQSPSNKVTEKGKDVELRCDPISGHTALYWYRQSLGQGLEFLIYFQGNSAPDKSGLPSDRFSAERTGGSVSTLTIQRTQQEDSAVYLCASSPRQVSYGYTFGSGTRLTVV.

The chain employs TRBV7-9 and TRBJ2-7; weak D call: TRBD1 (5 bases). Germline CDR1 and CDR2: SEHNR and FQNEAQ (reference sequence). Trimming took off 4 bases at V and 2 bases at J, with 21 bases between the two ends. CDR3 length: 17 residues. The CDR3 region is CASSSPHADSATYEQYF. CDR3 in DNA: TGTGCCAGCAGCTCCCCCCATGCCGACAGTGCTACCTACGAGCAGTACTTC.

The chain employs TRBV12-1 and TRBJ2-4; the listed D gene, TRBD2, was not tested against the DNA. TRBV12-1 is a pseudogene. The CDR3 loop spans 18 amino acids. The CDR3 coding sequence is TGTGCCAGCCTCAGAGGAGGCCAGAGGTCTCTAGCCAAAAACATTCAGTACTTC. This encodes CASLRGGQRSLAKNIQYF.

The genes are TRBV9 and TRBJ1-3, with D possibly matching TRBD1 (5 bases). Trimming removed 1 base at V and 2 bases at J, with 10 bases between. Germline CDR1 reads SGDLS; CDR2 reads YYNGEE. This CDR3 has 15 residues. This CDR3 is CASSVLGEAGNTIYF. Written as DNA, the CDR3 is TGTGCCAGCAGCGTACTAGGGGAAGCTGGAAACACCATATATTTT.